These 10 T cell receptor beta chains share one sample of origin, sequenced in a study of blood T cell repertoires in COVID-19. Measured with immunoSEQ multiplex PCR; TCRdb has only the in-frame clones, and not every one. This table holds some 110,000 clones, less than 85% found once. Sample: peripheral blood. The receptor source for this set is a man aged 45-65 years with acute or convalescent COVID-19.

This sequence joins TRBV28 and TRBJ2-7, with D maybe TRBD1 (7 bases). The CDR3 covers 15 residues. V shed 2 bases and J shed 7 bases, with 18 bases lying between them. The germline V gene has CDR1 MDHEN and CDR2 SYDVKM. The CDR3, as DNA: TGTGCCAGCAGTTTAGACAGGGACCCGGCGGGGGAGCAGTACTTC. This sequence encodes CASSLDRDPAGEQYF.

The chain couples TRBV5-1 to TRBJ2-1; D is unclear. The CDR3 covers 11 residues. Germline CDR1 SGHRS, CDR2 YFSETQ. Deletions cut 4 bases from V and 8 bases from J, with 7 bases between. The CDR3 DNA reads as TGCGCCAGCAGCCTCACGGATGAGCAGTTCTTC. This codes for CASSLTDEQFF.

The V call is TRBV19, the J call TRBJ2-5; 10 bases line up with TRBD1. CDR1 and CDR2 (germline): LNHDA, SQIVND (reference sequence). V shed 1 base, J shed 4 bases, and the junction held 3 bases outside the gene matches. The CDR3 covers 15 residues. In nucleotides, the CDR3 is TGTGCCAGTAGTATAGGACAGGGGGCGGGAGAGACCCAGTACTTC. It translates to CASSIGQGAGETQYF.

V is TRBV15 and J is TRBJ2-3; 12 bases agree with TRBD2. Germline V CDR1 and CDR2: LNHNV, YYDKDF (reference sequence). The CDR3 is 16 amino acids. V gave up 3 bases and J gave up 6 bases; unmatched junction bases: 7. The CDR3 DNA sequence: TGTGCCACCAGCAGTCTAGCGGGAGGGGAGGAGGATACGCAGTATTTT. Residues: CATSSLAGGEEDTQYF.

This sequence joins TRBV6-5 and TRBJ1-5; tentative D call: TRBD1 (5 bases). Trimming removed 4 bases at V and 4 bases at J, with 5 bases between. Germline lookup yields CDR1 MNHEY and CDR2 SVGAGI. This CDR3 comprises 12 residues. CDR3: CASSSGNQPQHF. Written as DNA, the CDR3 is TGTGCCAGCAGTTCAGGGAATCAGCCCCAGCATTTT.

This clone was counted between two and nine times. This sequence joins TRBV6-6 and TRBJ2-1; TRBD1 might be the D (6 bases). Germline CDR1 reads MNHNY; CDR2 reads SVGAGI (reference sequence). This CDR3 contains 16 residues. The V end was cut by 6 bases, the J end by 9 bases, with 24 bases between. Here the CDR3 DNA reads TGTGCCAGCAGCGTCGCCAGGGTGGGGGAAGGGGGTGAGCAGTTCTTC. It encodes CASSVARVGEGGEQFF.

V is TRBV6-6 and J is TRBJ1-5, with a possible D match to TRBD1 (6 bases). V was shortened by 5 bases and J by 5 bases, with 13 bases between the two germline ends. This CDR3 has 14 amino acids. Looked up from germline, CDR1 is MNHNY and CDR2 is SVGAGI (reference sequence). For the CDR3, the DNA is TGTGCCAGCAGTGACGGACAGCAACATCAGCCCCAGCATTTT. Its protein is CASSDGQQHQPQHF.

This clone was seen a single time. DNA of the CDR3: TGTGCCAGCTCTACGGGACAGGGGGCGTCTGGTGGCTACACCTTC. This codes for CASSTGQGASGGYTF. V and J are TRBV18 and TRBJ1-2, with 12 bases lining up with TRBD1. Germline CDR1 and CDR2: KGHSH and LQKENI. The CDR3 covers 15 residues. The trim removed 6 bases at V and 7 bases at J, leaving 9 bases unmatched.

This rearrangement joins TRBV5-1 to TRBJ2-5, with 12 bases matching TRBD2. Trimming removed 0 bases from V and 5 bases from J; junction bases left unmatched: 8. Germline values: CDR1 SGHRS, CDR2 YFSETQ. The CDR3 length is 17 residues. Here the CDR3 reads CASSLVPLAGGGETQYF. CDR3 DNA sequence: TGCGCCAGCAGCTTGGTCCCACTAGCGGGGGGCGGGGAGACCCAGTACTTC.

This chain links TRBV6-6 with TRBJ1-1; D is undetermined. V was cut by 8 bases and J by 11 bases, with 18 bases left in between. The CDR3 has 12 amino acids. The germline CDR1 and CDR2 sequences are MNHNY and SVGAGI (reference sequence). The CDR3 reads CASLTAADGAFF. The CDR3 DNA reads as TGTGCCAGCCTAACGGCGGCCGACGGGGCTTTCTTT.